What follows are 31 T cell receptor beta chains derived from one specimen sequenced in a study of tumor-infiltrating lymphocytes in primary liver carcinoma. Out of unsorted whole blood came the blood RNA, and germline DNA was extracted as well. The template, approximately 500 ng total RNA, yielded TCR beta cDNA made with a constant-region primer. Nested multiplex PCR, run for three rounds with slightly modified ARM-PCR, yielded TCR beta libraries. PCR rounds one and two used TRBV1-TRBV30 forward primers with a C-beta reverse primer for about 9 cycles each. TCRdb re-called the multiplex PCR reads through MiXCR, storing one row per CDR3 protein. The sample contains almost 200,000 distinct CDR3 sequences, less than 65% of which appear only once. The sequenced sample consisted of peripheral blood. These receptors all stem from a woman aged 60-75 years with primary liver carcinoma and hepatitis B virus infection.

The V gene is TRBV4-3, the J gene TRBJ1-2; D is possibly TRBD1 (5 bases). The CDR3 contains 15 residues. The germline gives CDR1 LGHNA, CDR2 YSLEER. The germline V and J ends were trimmed by 3 bases and 4 bases, with 15 bases remaining between them. The CDR3 reads CASSQSPGGSYGYTF. CDR3 nucleotides: TGCGCCAGCAGCCAGAGTCCCGGGGGATCCTATGGCTACACCTTC.

This clonotype was seen ten or more times. This chain uses TRBV6-6 with TRBJ1-1; D not certain. Germline CDR1 and CDR2: MNHNY and SVGAGI (reference sequence). The CDR3 sequence is 15 residues long. The V end was cut by 4 bases, the J end by 0 bases, with 12 bases between. CDR3 bases: TGTGCCAGCAGTTTGTCAGACGGGGTGAACACTGAAGCTTTCTTT. As protein: CASSLSDGVNTEAFF.

This clonotype was seen at least ten times. This chain connects TRBV6-5 to TRBJ1-4; D ambiguous. In germline, CDR1 is MNHEY, CDR2 SVGAGI. The CDR3 runs to 14 residues. V lost 6 bases and J lost 0, with 8 bases in between. The CDR3 protein is CASRATATNEKLFF. CDR3 nucleotide sequence: TGTGCCAGCAGAGCAACAGCAACTAATGAAAAACTGTTTTTT.

This clonotype came up a few times. The chain joins TRBV28 to TRBJ2-3; 7 nucleotides match TRBD1. J was trimmed by 2 bases and V by 5 bases; bases with no gene match: 16. Germline CDR1 is MDHEN and CDR2 is SYDVKM. The CDR3 has 18 amino acids. Here the CDR3 DNA reads TGTGCCAGCAGTCCTACTCGGACAGGTCGGAGGTACACAGATACGCAGTATTTT. Translating it yields CASSPTRTGRRYTDTQYF.

The chain uses TRBV5-6 and TRBJ2-1, with D tentatively TRBD2 (6 bases). The CDR3 sequence is 16 residues long. Trimming shortened V by 2 bases and J by 9 bases, and 21 bases separated the two germline ends. In germline, CDR1 is SGHDT, CDR2 YYEEEE. CDR3 sequence reads: CASSLDRDSSLGEQFF. CDR3 in DNA: TGTGCCAGCAGCTTAGACCGGGACTCCTCCCTTGGTGAGCAGTTCTTC.

Comment on this clonotype: A much larger clone lies a single base off, so this may be a read error. The CDR3 region is CASSQEETREKDTF. The CDR3 nucleotides read TGTGCCAGCAGCCAAGAAGAGACTCGCGAGAAGGACACCTTC. The V gene is TRBV4-2, the J gene TRBJ1-2, with D unresolved. Germline-derived CDR1 and CDR2 are LGHNA and YNFKEQ. The ends were cut back, 0 bases at V and 12 bases at J, with 17 bases in the middle. The CDR3 runs 14 residues.

Concerning this clonotype: A much larger clone differs from this one at a single base, so this may be a read error. This chain joins TRBV6-2 or TRBV6-3 and TRBJ2-2; unclear D gene. Germline-derived CDR1 and CDR2 are MNHEY and SVGEGT. The CDR3 contains 12 residues. CDR3 sequence: CVSTEGYRELFF. In nucleotides, the CDR3 is TGTGTCAGCACCGAAGGGTACCGGGAGCTGTTTTTT.

This clonotype was seen a few times. The V and J genes are TRBV4-1 and TRBJ1-2; TRBD1 might be the D (6 bases). Trimming left V 2 bases short and J 8 bases short, with 18 bases between. Per germline, CDR1 MGHRA and CDR2 YSYEKL. The CDR3 runs 15 residues. CDR3 coding DNA: TGCGCCAGCAGCCAAATGGACAGTTTATCGGGCGGCTACACCTTC. Translating it yields CASSQMDSLSGGYTF.

This clonotype came up a few times. The rearrangement uses TRBV7-9 and TRBJ1-2; D call uncertain. In germline, CDR1 is SEHNR, CDR2 FQNEAQ (reference sequence). The CDR3 is 13 residues long. The germline V and J ends were trimmed by 3 bases and 5 bases, with 10 bases remaining between them. The CDR3 loop is CASSFGSGYGYTF. The CDR3, as DNA: TGTGCCAGCAGCTTCGGGTCAGGTTATGGCTACACCTTC.

The CDR3 reads CASSEPRRAGKETQYF. DNA for the CDR3: TGTGCCAGCAGTGAACCACGTCGGGCAGGGAAAGAGACCCAGTACTTC. This chain connects TRBV6-1 to TRBJ2-5, with D tentatively TRBD1 (5 bases). The germline gives CDR1 MNHNS, CDR2 SASEGT. Trimming removed 2 bases at V and 3 bases at J, with 16 bases between. The CDR3 consists of 16 residues.

Points on this clonotype: This sequence may be a read error, since a much larger clone differs from it by one base. The chain recombines TRBV7-8 with TRBJ2-1; 13 nucleotides match TRBD2. Germline CDR1 SGHVS, CDR2 FQNEAQ. CDR3 length equals 17 residues. CDR3 coding DNA: TGTGCCAGCAGCTCCGACCTACTAGCGGGAGGGCCGAATGAGCTGTTCTTC. Its translation: CASSSDLLAGGPNELFF.

A few counts support this clonotype. The V call is TRBV12-3 or TRBV12-4, the J call TRBJ1-4, with no clear D. V shed 4 bases and J shed 4 bases, with 10 bases lying between them. The CDR3 consists of 14 residues. CDR3 coding DNA: TGTGCCAGCAGTTATGACCGGCGTAATGAAAAACTGTTTTTT. Residues: CASSYDRRNEKLFF.

Comment on this clonotype: One junction end disagrees with the germline gene, perhaps due to a read error. This chain connects TRBV6-5 to TRBJ2-1; D perhaps matches TRBD2 (5 bases). Germline values: CDR1 MNHEY, CDR2 SVGAGI. The CDR3 covers 12 residues. The CDR3 nucleotides read TGTGCCAGCAGCACGGGTGCCCCGGGGTGGGTCTTC. As protein: CASSTGAPGWVF.

The chain links TRBV11-2 to TRBJ2-1, with 9 bases fitting TRBD2. Germline V gene lookup returns CDR1 SGHAT and CDR2 FQNNGV. The CDR3 has 16 residues. V gave up 8 bases and J gave up 9 bases; unmatched junction bases: 17. The DNA of the CDR3 is TGTGCCAGCGCCCCCCTTTTAGTAGCGGGAGACAGTGAGCAGTTCTTC. Translating it yields CASAPLLVAGDSEQFF. Supplemented by reference TRBV11-2 and TRBJ2-1, the full variable domain reads EAGVAQSPRYKIIEKRQSVAFWCNPISGHATLYWYQQILGQGPKLLIQFQNNGVVDDSQLPKDRFSAERLKGVDSTLKIQPAKLEDSAVYLCASAPLLVAGDSEQFFGPGTRLTVL.

The V gene is TRBV12-3 or TRBV12-4, the J gene TRBJ2-7; D perhaps matches TRBD1 (7 bases). The CDR3 has 14 amino acids. Trimming left V 9 bases short and J 3 bases short, with 18 bases between. The CDR3 nucleotides are TGTGCCAGTTCAGGGGGGATTGACTTCTACGAGCAGTACTTC. This gives the protein CASSGGIDFYEQYF.

Remarks on this clonotype: Being one base from a much bigger clone, this may be a read error. V gene TRBV7-8 combines with J gene TRBJ1-3; D perhaps matches TRBD1 (5 bases). V was shortened by 3 bases and J by 2 bases, with 23 bases between the two germline ends. The CDR3 runs 19 residues. In germline, CDR1 is SGHVS, CDR2 FQNEAQ. CDR3: CASSFPGDRRPDAGNTIYF. The CDR3 nucleotides read TGTGCCAGCAGCTTCCCCGGGGACCGACGACCTGATGCTGGAAACACCATATATTTT.

Comments on this clonotype: Germline is not matched at one junction end, which may reflect a read error. The V and J genes are TRBV4-1 and TRBJ2-1; maybe TRBD2 (5 bases). Germline V gene lookup returns CDR1 MGHRA and CDR2 YSYEKL. The CDR3 has 16 amino acids. The CDR3 DNA reads TGCGCCAGCATCCAAGATGGCGGACTTTTAGGCAATGAGCAGTTCTTC. Its translation: CASIQDGGLLGNEQFF.

This clonotype has a handful of counts. The chain combines TRBV30 with TRBJ2-3; D is uncertain. Germline values: CDR1 GTSNPN, CDR2 SVGIG (reference sequence). Trimming left V 3 bases short and J 6 bases short, with 13 bases between. This CDR3 is built from 13 residues. Written as DNA, the CDR3 is TGTGCCTGGAGGCCCCCGGAGAGTGATACGCAGTATTTT. Protein: CAWRPPESDTQYF.

This clonotype appeared a few times. The V gene is TRBV5-4, the J gene TRBJ2-3, with a weak D call TRBD1 (6 bases). V lost 4 bases to trimming and J lost 3 bases, with 9 bases between them. The CDR3 totals 13 residues. CDR1 is SGHNT, CDR2 YYREEE, per germline (reference sequence). The DNA of the CDR3 is TGTGCCAGCAGCCCCGACAGGACAGATACGCAGTATTTT. Its protein is CASSPDRTDTQYF.

Notes on this clonotype: This clone may be a read error of a much larger clone one base away. The genes are TRBV12-3 or TRBV12-4 and TRBJ2-1, with 7 positions matching TRBD2. The CDR3 loop spans 15 amino acids. CDR3 sequence reads: CASSPPGRNYNEQSF. The CDR3 nucleotides read TGTGCCAGCAGCCCACCCGGGAGGAACTACAATGAGCAGTCCTTC.

In regard to this clonotype: An end of the junction differs from the germline gene, which may be a read error. The chain has TRBV7-8 and TRBJ2-3, with no clear D. The germline CDR1 and CDR2 sequences are SGHVS and FQNEAQ. CDR3 length equals 17 residues. CDR3 region: CTSSTSYREPSTDTQYF. The CDR3 DNA follows: TGTACCAGCAGCACATCCTACCGCGAACCTAGCACAGATACGCAGTATTTT.

The sample holds many counts of this clonotype. This rearrangement joins TRBV4-2 to TRBJ2-3; D gene uncertain. The CDR3 runs 15 residues. Germline V gives CDR1 LGHNA, CDR2 YNFKEQ. The V gene lost 0 bases and the J gene lost 1 base, with 8 bases spanning the gap. The CDR3 is CASSQDDQRTDTQYF. The CDR3 bases are TGTGCCAGCAGCCAAGACGACCAACGCACAGATACGCAGTATTTT.

About this clonotype itself: One junction end does not reproduce the germline sequence, and a read error may be involved. The chain carries TRBV5-6 and TRBJ1-5, with TRBD1 as a possible D gene (5 bases). This CDR3 has 17 amino acids. CDR1 is SGHDT, CDR2 YYEEEE, per germline. The CDR3 region is CASSLAGAATGNQPRHF. CDR3 DNA: TGTGCCAGCAGCTTAGCCGGGGCAGCCACGGGCAATCAGCCCCGGCATTTT.

This clonotype was counted many times. The chain couples TRBV6-5 to TRBJ2-7; tentatively, D is TRBD1 or TRBD2 (5 bases each). CDR3 size: 11 residues. V was trimmed by 6 bases and J by 4 bases, leaving 7 bases between them. Germline V gene sequence: CDR1 MNHEY, CDR2 SVGAGI. The CDR3 nucleotides read TGTGCCAGCAGGAGGGGTTACGAGCAGTACTTC. Amino acid sequence: CASRRGYEQYF.

As for this clonotype: At one end, the junction sequence differs from germline, possibly due to a read error. The rearrangement uses TRBV4-1 and TRBJ2-1; D possibly corresponds to TRBD2 (6 bases). Germline CDR1 and CDR2: MGHRA and YSYEKL. The CDR3 loop spans 15 amino acids. This chain's CDR3 is CASSQDGSSYNEHFF. Here the CDR3 DNA reads TGCGCCAGCAGCCAGGACGGGAGCTCCTACAATGAGCACTTCTTC.

To note about this clonotype: An end of the junction differs from the germline gene, which may be a read error. V usage is TRBV6-5 and J usage is TRBJ1-4; D is uncertain. The CDR3 contains 16 residues. Per germline, CDR1 MNHEY and CDR2 SVGAGI. In DNA, the CDR3 is TGTACCAGCAGTTACGGTCCGCCTGCAACTAATGAAAAACTGTTTTTT. Translated, it gives CTSSYGPPATNEKLFF.

This clonotype was counted ten times or more. The genes are TRBV6-1 and TRBJ2-5, with 8 positions matching TRBD1. CDR3 length: 15 residues. Trimming at V came to 7 bases and at J to 0 bases, leaving 7 bases not matched to a gene. Germline assignment: CDR1 MNHNS and CDR2 SASEGT. For the CDR3, the DNA is TGTGCCAGCAACCCCCGGGACAGGAACCAAGAGACCCAGTACTTC. Protein product: CASNPRDRNQETQYF.

Here the CDR3 DNA reads TGTGCCAGCAGCCTTGGTCTCTCTGGGGCCAACGTCCTGACTTTC. It specifies CASSLGLSGANVLTF. The chain combines TRBV5-4 with TRBJ2-6; D is undetermined. The V end lost 4 bases, the J end lost 0 bases, and 8 bases lay between the germline ends. The length of the CDR3 is 15 residues. Germline V gene sequence: CDR1 SGHNT, CDR2 YYREEE (reference sequence).

This clonotype was counted a few times. The J gene is TRBJ1-1, the V gene TRBV5-6; 11 bases align to TRBD1. V was pared by 4 bases and J by 4 bases, with 15 bases of the junction left unmatched. The germline gives CDR1 SGHDT, CDR2 YYEEEE. This CDR3 is built from 18 residues. The CDR3 region has the DNA TGTGCCAGCAGCCCCAACCCCCGGGACAGGGGGGCAGGCACTGAAGCTTTCTTT. The encoded protein is CASSPNPRDRGAGTEAFF.

A single count supports this clonotype. The V gene is TRBV7-9, the J gene TRBJ1-2, with D possibly matching TRBD1 (5 bases). The length of the CDR3 is 12 residues. Trimming removed 8 bases at V and 8 bases at J, with 15 bases between. The V gene's germline CDR1 is SEHNR and CDR2 FQNEAQ (reference sequence). Here the CDR3 reads CASCSLRDGYTF. CDR3 coding DNA: TGTGCCAGCTGCTCTTTAAGGGACGGCTACACCTTC.

The rearrangement joins TRBV7-9 to TRBJ2-1; the match to TRBD2 covers 7 bases. The CDR3 totals 13 residues. The germline gives CDR1 SEHNR, CDR2 FQNEAQ (reference sequence). V was pared by 5 bases and J by 4 bases, with 2 bases of the junction left unmatched. For the CDR3, the DNA is TGTGCCAGCAGCCCGGGGGGATACAATGAGCAGTTCTTC. It is translated as CASSPGGYNEQFF.